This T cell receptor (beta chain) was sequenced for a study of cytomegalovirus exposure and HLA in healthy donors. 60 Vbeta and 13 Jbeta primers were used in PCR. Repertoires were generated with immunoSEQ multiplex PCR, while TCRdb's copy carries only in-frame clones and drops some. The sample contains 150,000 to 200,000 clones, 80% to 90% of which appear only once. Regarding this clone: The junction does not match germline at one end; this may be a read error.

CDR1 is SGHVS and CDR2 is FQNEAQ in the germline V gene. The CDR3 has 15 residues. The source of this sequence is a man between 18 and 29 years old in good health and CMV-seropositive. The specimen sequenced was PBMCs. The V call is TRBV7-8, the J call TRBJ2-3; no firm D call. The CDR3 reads CASSLVRSDTDTQYF. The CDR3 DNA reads TGTGCCAGCAGTTTAGTAAGGAGTGACACAGATACGCAGTATTTT.